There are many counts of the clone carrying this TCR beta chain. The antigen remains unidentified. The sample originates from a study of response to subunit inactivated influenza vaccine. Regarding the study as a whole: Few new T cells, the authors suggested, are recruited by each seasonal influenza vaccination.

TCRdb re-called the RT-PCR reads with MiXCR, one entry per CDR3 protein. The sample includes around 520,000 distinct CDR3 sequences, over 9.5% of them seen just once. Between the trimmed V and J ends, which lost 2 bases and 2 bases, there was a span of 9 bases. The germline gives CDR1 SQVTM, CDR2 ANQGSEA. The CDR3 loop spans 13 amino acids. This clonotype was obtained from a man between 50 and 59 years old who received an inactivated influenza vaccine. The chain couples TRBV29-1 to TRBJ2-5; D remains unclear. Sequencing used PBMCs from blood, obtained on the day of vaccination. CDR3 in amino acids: CSVEMRLQETQYF. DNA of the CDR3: TGCAGCGTTGAAATGCGACTTCAAGAGACCCAGTACTTC.